This T cell receptor (beta chain) emerged from a study of T cell responses to AZD1222 COVID-19 vaccine. Study-wide results and limits: Close to half of all spike-specific TCRs reportedly target regions of the variants that are unmutated. Most donors were white British and more were female, and clonal diversity was possibly underestimated.

The CDR3 length is 14 residues. Between the trimmed V and J ends, which lost 5 bases and 1 base, there was a span of 11 bases. Germline V gene data show CDR1 as GTSNPN and CDR2 as SVGIG (reference sequence). Assay used: immunoSEQ multiplex PCR; TCRdb lists only in-frame clones, some missing. The sample holds about 100,000 clones, roughly nine tenths seen once. Comment on this clone: Its antigen is not identified.

The chain employs TRBV30 and TRBJ2-2; a weak D match, TRBD2 (6 bases). Sequencing used peripheral blood, obtained 28 days after the second AZD1222 dose. The TCR comes from an adult who received the AZD1222 COVID-19 vaccine. CDR3 DNA sequence: TGTGCCTGGGATAGCGGATTGAACACCGGGGAGCTGTTTTTT. Translated: CAWDSGLNTGELFF.